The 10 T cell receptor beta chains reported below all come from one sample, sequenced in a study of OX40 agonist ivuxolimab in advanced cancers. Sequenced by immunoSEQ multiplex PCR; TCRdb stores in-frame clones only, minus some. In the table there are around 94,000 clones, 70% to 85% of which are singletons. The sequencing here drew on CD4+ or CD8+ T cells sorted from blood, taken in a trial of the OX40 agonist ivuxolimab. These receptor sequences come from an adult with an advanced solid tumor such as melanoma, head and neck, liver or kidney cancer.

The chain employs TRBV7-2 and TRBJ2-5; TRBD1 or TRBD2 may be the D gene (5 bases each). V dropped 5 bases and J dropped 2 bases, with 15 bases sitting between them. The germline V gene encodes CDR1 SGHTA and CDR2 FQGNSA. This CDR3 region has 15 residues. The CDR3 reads CASSPPGWGQETQYF. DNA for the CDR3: TGTGCCAGCAGCCCACCTGGGTGGGGGCAAGAGACCCAGTACTTC.

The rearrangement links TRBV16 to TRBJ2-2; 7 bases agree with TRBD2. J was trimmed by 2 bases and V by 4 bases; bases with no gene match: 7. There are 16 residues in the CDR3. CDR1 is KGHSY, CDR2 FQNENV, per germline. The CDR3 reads CASSPGLVANTGELFF. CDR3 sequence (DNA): TGTGCCAGCAGCCCCGGACTAGTGGCTAACACCGGGGAGCTGTTTTTT. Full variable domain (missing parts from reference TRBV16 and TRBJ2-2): GEEVAQTPKHLVRGEGQKAKLYCAPIKGHSYVFWYQQVLKNEFKFLISFQNENVFDETGMPKERFSAKCLPNSPCSLEIQATKLEDSAVYFCASSPGLVANTGELFFGEGSRLTVL.

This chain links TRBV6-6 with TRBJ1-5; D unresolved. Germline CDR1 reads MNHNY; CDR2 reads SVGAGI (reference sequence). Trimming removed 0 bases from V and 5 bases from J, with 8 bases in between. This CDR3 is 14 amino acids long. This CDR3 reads CASSYSHHHQPQHF. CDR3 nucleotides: TGTGCCAGCAGTTACTCGCATCACCATCAGCCCCAGCATTTT.

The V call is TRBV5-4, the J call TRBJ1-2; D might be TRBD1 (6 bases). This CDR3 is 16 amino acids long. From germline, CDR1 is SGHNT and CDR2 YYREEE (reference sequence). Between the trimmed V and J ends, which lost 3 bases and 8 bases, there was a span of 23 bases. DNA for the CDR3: TGTGCCAGCAGCTCTCCCCCCCAAGGGGGGGCGCACGGCTACACCTTC. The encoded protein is CASSSPPQGGAHGYTF.

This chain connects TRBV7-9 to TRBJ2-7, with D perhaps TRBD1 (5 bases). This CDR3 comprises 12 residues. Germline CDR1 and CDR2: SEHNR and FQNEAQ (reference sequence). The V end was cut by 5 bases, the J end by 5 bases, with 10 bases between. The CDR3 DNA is TGTGCCAGCAGCGAAGACAGTAACGAGCAGTACTTC. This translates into CASSEDSNEQYF.

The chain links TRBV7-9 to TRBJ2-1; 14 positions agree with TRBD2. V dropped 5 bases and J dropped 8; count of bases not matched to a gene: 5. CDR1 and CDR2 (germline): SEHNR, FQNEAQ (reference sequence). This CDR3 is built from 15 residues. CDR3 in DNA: TGTGCCAGCAGCCGACTAGCGGGAGGGGGCGATGAGCAGTTCTTC. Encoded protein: CASSRLAGGGDEQFF. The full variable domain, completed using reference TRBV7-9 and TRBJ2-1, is DTGVSQNPRHKITKRGQNVTFRCDPISEHNRLYWYRQTLGQGPEFLTYFQNEAQLEKSRLLSDRFSAERPKGSFSTLEIQRTEQGDSAMYLCASSRLAGGGDEQFFGPGTRLTVL.

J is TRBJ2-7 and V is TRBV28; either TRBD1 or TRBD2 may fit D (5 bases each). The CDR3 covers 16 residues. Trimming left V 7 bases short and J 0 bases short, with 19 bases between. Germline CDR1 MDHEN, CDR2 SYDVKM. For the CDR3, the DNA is TGTGCCAGCACAAAAACCCGGGGCCTAAGCTCCTACGAGCAGTACTTC. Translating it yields CASTKTRGLSSYEQYF. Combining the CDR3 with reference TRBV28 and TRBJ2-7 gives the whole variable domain DVKVTQSSRYLVKRTGEKVFLECVQDMDHENMFWYRQDPGLGLRLIYFSYDVKMKEKGDIPEGYSVSREKKERFSLILESASTNQTSMYLCASTKTRGLSSYEQYFGPGTRLTVT.

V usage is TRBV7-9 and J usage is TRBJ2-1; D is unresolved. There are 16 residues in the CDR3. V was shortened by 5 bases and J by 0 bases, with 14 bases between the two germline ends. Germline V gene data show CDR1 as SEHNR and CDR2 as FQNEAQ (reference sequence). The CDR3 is CASSTILVSSYNEQFF. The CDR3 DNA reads TGTGCCAGCAGCACCATACTCGTGAGCTCCTACAATGAGCAGTTCTTC.

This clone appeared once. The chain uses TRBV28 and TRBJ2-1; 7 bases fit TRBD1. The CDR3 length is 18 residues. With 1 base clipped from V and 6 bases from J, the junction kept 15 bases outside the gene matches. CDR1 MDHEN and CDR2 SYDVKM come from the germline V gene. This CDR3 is CASSLSFGLGTALNEQFF. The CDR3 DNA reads TGTGCCAGCAGTTTATCTTTTGGTCTTGGGACAGCTCTCAATGAGCAGTTCTTC.

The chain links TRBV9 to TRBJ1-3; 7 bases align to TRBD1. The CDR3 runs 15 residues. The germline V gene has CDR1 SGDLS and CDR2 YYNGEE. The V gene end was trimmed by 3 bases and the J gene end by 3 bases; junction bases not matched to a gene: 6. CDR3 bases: TGTGCCAGCAGCGGTCGCAGGGGGGGTGGAAACACCATATATTTT. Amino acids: CASSGRRGGGNTIYF.